These 21 T cell receptor beta chains came from one sample sequenced in a study of blood T cell repertoires in COVID-19. Sequenced by immunoSEQ multiplex PCR; TCRdb stores in-frame clones only, minus some. The sample lists some 240,000 clones; 90% were seen once. The sample was peripheral blood. The receptors shown here come from an older woman with COVID-19, enrolled during active disease.

The rearrangement joins TRBV2 to TRBJ2-7, with TRBD1 identical over 12 bases. The CDR3 spans 16 residues. The germline gives CDR1 SNHLY, CDR2 FYNNEI. After removal of 4 bases from V and 3 bases from J, the junction contained 7 bases not matched to a gene. CDR3 residues: CASSGGQGATIYEQYF. CDR3 nucleotide sequence: TGTGCCAGCAGTGGGGGACAGGGGGCAACGATCTACGAGCAGTACTTC.

The chain combines TRBV5-4 with TRBJ2-5; possibly TRBD1 for D (6 bases). This CDR3 comprises 14 residues. Deletions cut 2 bases from V and 3 bases from J, with 11 bases between. CDR1 and CDR2 from the germline V gene are SGHNT and YYREEE (reference sequence). The CDR3 bases are TGTGCCAGCAGCTTCATGGGGGCGGAAGAGACCCAGTACTTC. Amino acid sequence: CASSFMGAEETQYF.

This rearrangement joins TRBV7-2 to TRBJ1-6; unclear D gene. Germline values: CDR1 SGHTA, CDR2 FQGNSA. This CDR3 has 12 residues. Trimming cost V 3 bases and J 10 bases, with 7 bases left between them. CDR3 residues: CASSFSVSPLHF. CDR3 nucleotides: TGTGCCAGCAGCTTTTCCGTCTCACCCCTCCACTTT.

V usage is TRBV15 and J usage is TRBJ1-3, with a possible D match to TRBD1 (6 bases). This CDR3 is built from 17 residues. In germline, CDR1 is LNHNV, CDR2 YYDKDF (reference sequence). Trimming removed 5 bases at V and 0 bases at J, with 17 bases between. CDR3 protein: CATSYRAGAVSGNTIYF. The CDR3 DNA reads TGTGCCACCAGCTACCGTGCGGGGGCCGTCTCTGGAAACACCATATATTTT.

This chain connects TRBV19 to TRBJ1-5; 10 nucleotides match TRBD1. Germline CDR1 and CDR2: LNHDA and SQIVND (reference sequence). J gave up 6 bases and V 5 bases, and 4 bases lay outside the gene matches. The CDR3 loop spans 14 amino acids. The CDR3 DNA follows: TGTGCCAGTAGTGCGACAGGGGGCCTTCAGCCCCAGCATTTT. Its translation is CASSATGGLQPQHF.

CDR3 nucleotide sequence: TGTGCCAGTAGTATTGGGGCAGGGGCGGTGGATACGCAGTATTTT. Residues: CASSIGAGAVDTQYF. The chain combines TRBV19 with TRBJ2-3, with a tentative D call TRBD1 (6 bases). The germline gives CDR1 LNHDA, CDR2 SQIVND (reference sequence). The V end was cut by 3 bases, the J end by 6 bases, with 16 bases between. The CDR3 has 15 residues.

The rearrangement links TRBV6-1 to TRBJ1-1; D is ambiguous. Trimming pared 3 bases from V and 8 bases from J, leaving 16 bases between. The CDR3 runs to 14 residues. The germline CDR1 and CDR2 sequences are MNHNS and SASEGT. The CDR3 reads CASSDRPGNTEAFF. The CDR3 nucleotides are TGTGCCAGCAGTGACCGACCGGGAAATACCGAAGCTTTCTTT.

This chain joins TRBV4-3 and TRBJ2-3; weak D call: TRBD1 (7 bases). The CDR3 loop spans 16 amino acids. Trimming removed 1 base from V and 4 bases from J, with 15 bases in between. Germline V gives CDR1 LGHNA, CDR2 YSLEER. CDR3 amino acids: CASSQGSRGRPDTQYF. The CDR3 DNA reads as TGCGCCAGCAGCCAAGGATCCAGGGGGAGGCCAGATACGCAGTATTTT.

The chain combines TRBV19 with TRBJ1-4, with D perhaps matching TRBD1 (6 bases). Germline loops: CDR1 LNHDA, CDR2 SQIVND (reference sequence). This CDR3 contains 15 residues. With 6 bases removed from V and 3 bases from J, the gap between germline ends came to 14 bases. CDR3 region: CASSGQTGANEKLFF. DNA of the CDR3: TGTGCCAGTAGCGGCCAGACAGGAGCTAATGAAAAACTGTTTTTT. Full variable domain (remainder filled in from reference TRBV19 and TRBJ1-4): DGGITQSPKYLFRKEGQNVTLSCEQNLNHDAMYWYRQDPGQGLRLIYYSQIVNDFQKGDIAEGYSVSREKKESFPLTVTSAQKNPTAFYLCASSGQTGANEKLFFGSGTQLSVL.

V is TRBV6-2 or TRBV6-3 and J is TRBJ1-2; 7 bases align to TRBD1. Germline assignment: CDR1 MNHEY and CDR2 SVGEGT. This CDR3 is 14 amino acids long. Germline trimming cut 2 bases from V and 2 bases from J; bases unmatched to any gene: 2. The CDR3 is CASSYRDSNYGYTF. CDR3 coding DNA: TGTGCCAGCAGTTACCGGGACAGCAACTATGGCTACACCTTC.

This clone came up once. The rearrangement joins TRBV9 to TRBJ2-7; 11 bases map to TRBD2. Germline-derived CDR1 and CDR2 are SGDLS and YYNGEE. V was clipped by 4 bases and J by 0 bases; unmatched bases: 3. This CDR3 has 15 amino acids. The CDR3 nucleotides read TGTGCCAGCAGCCCAACTAGCGGGGGCTCCTACGAGCAGTACTTC. This codes for CASSPTSGGSYEQYF.

The CDR3 coding sequence is TGTGCCAGCAGCTTAGGCGCATCCACTGAAGCTTTCTTT. This translates into CASSLGASTEAFF. This chain joins TRBV7-9 and TRBJ1-1; D ambiguous. Trimming stripped 1 base from V and 4 bases from J, with 7 bases between. The CDR3 totals 13 residues. Per germline, CDR1 SEHNR and CDR2 FQNEAQ (reference sequence).

The chain employs TRBV7-2 and TRBJ2-7; 7 nucleotides match TRBD2. J gave up 5 bases and V 1 base, and 8 bases lay outside the gene matches. This CDR3 contains 15 residues. CDR1 and CDR2 from the germline V gene are SGHTA and FQGNSA. CDR3 loop: CASSLVSRGDHEQYF. The CDR3, as DNA: TGTGCCAGCAGCTTAGTTTCTCGGGGGGATCACGAGCAGTACTTC.

The chain recombines TRBV19 with TRBJ1-5; no reliable D call. V gave up 9 bases and J gave up 1 base, with 13 bases separating them. The CDR3 is 14 amino acids. Germline CDR1 is LNHDA and CDR2 is SQIVND (reference sequence). The CDR3 DNA sequence: TGTGCCAGCTTCGACCCGCGGAGCAATCAGCCCCAGCATTTT. It codes for CASFDPRSNQPQHF.

The gene calls are TRBV27 and TRBJ1-1; no firm D call. The V gene's germline CDR1 is MNHEY and CDR2 SMNVEV (reference sequence). The CDR3 is 14 amino acids. V gave up 0 bases and J gave up 1 base, with 6 bases separating them. This CDR3 reads CASSLSGKNTEAFF. The DNA of the CDR3 is TGTGCCAGCAGTTTATCGGGCAAGAACACTGAAGCTTTCTTT.

This clone was found a few times. The chain carries TRBV3-1 (or the pseudogene TRBV3-2) and TRBJ1-2; the match to TRBD1 covers 7 bases. Germline CDR1 and CDR2: LGHDT and YNNKEL (reference sequence). This CDR3 region has 14 residues. J gave up 4 bases and V 4 bases, and 6 bases lay outside the gene matches. The CDR3 sequence is CASSPTGFGYGYTF. The CDR3 nucleotides read TGTGCCAGCAGCCCGACAGGGTTCGGCTATGGCTACACCTTC.

The chain links TRBV4-2 to TRBJ2-5; 12 positions agree with TRBD2. CDR1 and CDR2 from the germline V gene are LGHNA and YNFKEQ. This CDR3 spans 16 amino acids. With V trimmed by 0 bases and J by 5 bases, 4 bases remained unmatched. DNA for the CDR3: TGTGCCAGCAGCCAAGATTGGGGGACTAGCGGGGAGACCCAGTACTTC. This gives the protein CASSQDWGTSGETQYF.

The CDR3 region has the DNA TGTGCCAGCAGCCCCAGATGGACTGGACCCACTGAAGCTTTCTTT. Residues: CASSPRWTGPTEAFF. This chain uses TRBV11-2 with TRBJ1-1; D uncertain. This CDR3 comprises 15 residues. The germline V gene has CDR1 SGHAT and CDR2 FQNNGV. The germline V and J ends were trimmed by 5 bases and 4 bases, with 17 bases remaining between them.

The V gene is TRBV4-1, the J gene TRBJ1-2; D remains unclear. Trimming removed 0 bases at V and 4 bases at J, with 6 bases between. CDR3 length: 13 residues. Germline assignment: CDR1 MGHRA and CDR2 YSYEKL. The CDR3 coding sequence is TGCGCCAGCAGCCAAGAATCCCTCTATGGCTACACCTTC. Translating gives CASSQESLYGYTF.

The chain has TRBV5-5 and TRBJ1-4; the D is unclear. V lost 0 bases, J lost 8 bases, and 11 bases lay in between. This CDR3 comprises 14 residues. In germline, CDR1 is SGHKS, CDR2 YYEKEE (reference sequence). The CDR3 nucleotides are TGTGCCAGCAGCTTGGTTGGTGCAGCGGAAAAACTGTTTTTT. This sequence encodes CASSLVGAAEKLFF. Drawing the rest from reference TRBV5-5 and TRBJ1-4, the complete variable domain is DAGVTQSPTHLIKTRGQQVTLRCSPISGHKSVSWYQQVLGQGPQFIFQYYEKEERGRGNFPDRFSARQFPNYSSELNVNALLLGDSALYLCASSLVGAAEKLFFGSGTQLSVL.

V and J are TRBV9 and TRBJ2-5; 9 bases are shared with TRBD2. The V and J ends lost 4 bases and 1 base, in that order; junction bases with no gene match: 8. Germline CDR1 SGDLS, CDR2 YYNGEE. This CDR3 region has 16 residues. The CDR3 sequence is CASSPLGRGGQETQYF. The CDR3 nucleotides are TGTGCCAGCAGCCCTCTCGGGCGGGGGGGCCAAGAGACCCAGTACTTC.